Given below is one TCR beta chain in context. The treatment was: over 15 received Ad26.COV2.S at low or high dose, single or two shots; 5 received placebo; per-sample allocation not given. Specimens were obtained on day 63 following the first vaccine or placebo injection. This table comes from immunoSEQ multiplex PCR, and its TCRdb copy is limited to in-frame clones, with some not included. The table shows roughly 680,000 clones, with around 90% occurring only once. This sample is drawn from a study of Ad26.COV2.S vaccination and SARS-CoV-2 variants. CDR3 length: 14 residues. J gave up 9 bases and V 3 bases, and 4 bases lay outside the gene matches. Germline CDR1 and CDR2: WSHSY and SAAADI.

The specimen comprised peripheral blood, sampled in a trial of Ad26.COV2.S vaccine versus placebo. This TCR came from a person aged 18-65 years who received the Ad26.COV2.S COVID-19 vaccine or a placebo. The chain combines TRBV10-2 with TRBJ2-1, with 11 nucleotides matching TRBD2. CDR3 amino acids: CASSETSGSGEQFF. DNA of the CDR3: TGCGCCAGCAGTGAAACTAGCGGGAGCGGTGAGCAGTTCTTC.